The rows below give T cell receptor beta chains drawn from one sample of a study of cytomegalovirus exposure and HLA in healthy donors. Profiled with immunoSEQ multiplex PCR; TCRdb holds only in-frame clones, not every one. The sample records around 140,000 clones, over 60% being singletons. The sequenced sample was PBMCs. The receptor source for this set is a woman between 55 and 75 years old in good health and CMV-seronegative. Each CDR3 is given with its conserved first and last residue. Each record gives: V gene, D gene, clone size, J gene, CDR3 DNA, CDR3 protein. The D gene is left open where the match is weak. Size is omitted from some rows. Given values are once, few, many or a class for expanded clones.

TRBV7-3,TRBD2,NA,TRBJ2-3,TGTGCCAGCAGCTTACCCCAAGCGGGAGGGTTCACAGATACGCAGTATTTT,CASSLPQAGGFTDTQYF
TRBV7-8,NA,NA,TRBJ2-7,TGTGCCAGCAGCTTAGCGGCGGACTACGAGCAGTACTTC,CASSLAADYEQYF
TRBV9,NA,NA,TRBJ2-5,TGTGCCAGCAGCGTAGGACTAGGCGGGCAAGAGACCCAGTACTTC,CASSVGLGGQETQYF
TRBV6-6,NA,NA,TRBJ2-7,TGTGCCAGCAGTTACCCCCCGGACTTCCCCTCCTACGAGCAGTACTTC,CASSYPPDFPSYEQYF
TRBV19,NA,few,TRBJ2-3,TGTGCCAGTCAGTATCGTCGGGGCACAGATACGCAGTATTTT,CASQYRRGTDTQYF
TRBV19,NA,once,TRBJ1-6,TGTGCCAGTAGTATACGGAGGAGCTCCTATAATTCACCCCTCCACTTT,CASSIRRSSYNSPLHF
TRBV5-4,NA,NA,TRBJ2-7,TGTGCCAGCAGCTTGGCGGGGGTCTCCGCCTACGAGCAGTACTTC,CASSLAGVSAYEQYF
TRBV9,TRBD2,NA,TRBJ2-7,TGTGCCAGCAGCGTAGGGACTAGCGGGTCCTACGAGCAGTACTTC,CASSVGTSGSYEQYF
TRBV7-9,NA,NA,TRBJ1-2,TGTGCCAGCAGCTTAACTTCAGGGGTGTATGGCTACACCTTC,CASSLTSGVYGYTF
TRBV5-5,TRBD1,NA,TRBJ1-6,TGTGCCAGCACCCCGGGACAGGGCGTTAATTCACCCCTCCACTTT,CASTPGQGVNSPLHF
TRBV7-9,NA,NA,TRBJ2-1,TGTGCCAGCAGCTTAGCCCCAACGGGCACGGGATACAATGAGCAGTTCTTC,CASSLAPTGTGYNEQFF
TRBV6-4,TRBD1,NA,TRBJ2-2,TGTGCCAGTAGGCGGACAGGGGACGGGGAGCTGTTTTTT,CASRRTGDGELFF
TRBV5-4,NA,NA,TRBJ1-2,TGTGCCAGCAGCCTCGGGACTCACATACGCTATGGCTACACCTTC,CASSLGTHIRYGYTF
TRBV4-3,NA,many,TRBJ2-5,TGCGCCAGCAGCCAAGAGGGAGAACCCCAAGAGACCCAGTACTTC,CASSQEGEPQETQYF
TRBV19,NA,few,TRBJ1-1,TGTGCCAGTAGGGAGGGGTGGAACACTGAAGCTTTCTTT,CASREGWNTEAFF
TRBV9,TRBD1,NA,TRBJ2-2,TGTGCCAGCAGCCTCGCGGGGCAGGGGGCGTCGAACACCGGGGAGCTGTTTTTT,CASSLAGQGASNTGELFF
TRBV28,NA,NA,TRBJ2-5,TGTGCCAGCAGCATAATATCCGCGGGGCAAGAGACCCAGTACTTC,CASSIISAGQETQYF
TRBV19,NA,NA,TRBJ2-1,TGTGCCAGTAGTCCAATTGAGGGGGGGGACAATGAGCAGTTCTTC,CASSPIEGGDNEQFF
TRBV15,NA,NA,TRBJ1-4,TGTGCCACCAGCGGCTACAGGCAGGGGATGCGTGAAAAACTGTTTTTT,CATSGYRQGMREKLFF
TRBV19,TRBD2,NA,TRBJ2-1,TGTGCCAGTAGTAAACTAGCGGGCGGAGGAGTCAATGAGCAGTTCTTC,CASSKLAGGGVNEQFF
TRBV2,NA,NA,TRBJ2-5,TGTGCCAGCAGTGCCTCTGGCCCGGGATGGCAAGAGACCCAGTACTTC,CASSASGPGWQETQYF
TRBV6-5,NA,NA,TRBJ2-7,TGTGCCAGCAGAACCCCCGGGGGTGGTGACGAGCAGTACTTC,CASRTPGGGDEQYF